These 9 T cell receptor beta chains share one sample of origin, sequenced in a study of T-cell reconstitution after alpha-beta-depleted transplantation in children. Unique molecular identifiers were incorporated during preparation of the TCRbeta library. TCRdb analysed the PCR reads with MiXCR anew, one entry per CDR3 protein. The profile covers about 610,000 distinct CDR3 sequences, with more than 9% appearing a single time and roughly 3.9% taken by the ten largest. The source material was PBMCs from the stem cell graft donor, sampled from the stem cell graft. The receptors stem from a human donor who donated a stem cell graft to a child with acute myeloid leukemia.

This clonotype was picked up many times. The chain couples TRBV3-1 to TRBJ2-6; D gene ambiguous. The germline CDR1 and CDR2 sequences are LGHDT and YNNKEL (reference sequence). Between the trimmed V and J ends, which lost 5 bases and 8 bases, there was a span of 13 bases. The CDR3 extends over 14 amino acids. CDR3 in DNA: TGTGCCAGCAGCTCTCGGCACCGGCCCAACGTCCTGACTTTC. Amino acid sequence: CASSSRHRPNVLTF.

The rearrangement uses TRBV2 and TRBJ2-7; D unresolved. CDR1 is SNHLY, CDR2 FYNNEI, per germline. V lost 8 bases and J lost 7, with 15 bases in between. This CDR3 contains 12 residues. Here the CDR3 reads CASGWSVMEQYF. The CDR3 bases are TGTGCCAGCGGGTGGAGTGTTATGGAGCAGTACTTC.

The chain combines TRBV20-1 with TRBJ2-7, with TRBD2 matching over 8 bases. Germline-derived CDR1 and CDR2 are DFQATT and SNEGSKA (reference sequence). V was pared by 4 bases and J by 3 bases, with 11 bases of the junction left unmatched. The CDR3 is made up of 15 amino acids. The chain's CDR3 is CSATLAGPKYYEQYF. The CDR3 nucleotides read TGCAGTGCTACGTTAGCGGGACCGAAATACTACGAGCAGTACTTC.

This clonotype showed up just a few times. J is TRBJ2-1 and V is TRBV11-1, with D possibly being TRBD2 (6 bases). In germline, CDR1 is SGHAT, CDR2 FQDESV (reference sequence). The length of the CDR3 is 13 residues. Trimming stripped 7 bases from V and 5 bases from J, with 12 bases between. The CDR3 region is CASISSGDNEQFF. The CDR3 DNA reads as TGTGCCAGCATTTCCTCGGGAGACAATGAGCAGTTCTTC. The whole variable domain, filled in from reference TRBV11-1 and TRBJ2-1, reads EAEVAQSPRYKITEKSQAVAFWCDPISGHATLYWYRQILGQGPELLVQFQDESVVDDSQLPKDRFSAERLKGVDSTLKIQPAELGDSAMYLCASISSGDNEQFFGPGTRLTVL.

V is TRBV7-2 and J is TRBJ1-5, with D unclear. CDR1 SGHTA and CDR2 FQGNSA come from the germline V gene. Trimming removed 5 bases from V and 6 bases from J, with 11 bases in between. CDR3 length: 13 residues. The CDR3 bases are TGTGCCAGCAGCCCCGAGTTCAGTCAGCCCCAGCATTTT. Translating gives CASSPEFSQPQHF.

The chain has TRBV28 and TRBJ2-7; D is unresolved. The CDR3 runs 12 residues. The germline V and J ends were trimmed by 1 base and 4 bases, with 5 bases remaining between them. From germline, CDR1 is MDHEN and CDR2 SYDVKM. This chain's CDR3 is CASSLFQYEQYF. The CDR3, as DNA: TGTGCCAGCAGTTTATTTCAGTACGAGCAGTACTTC.

In its sample, this clonotype was seen many times. The chain couples TRBV12-3 or TRBV12-4 to TRBJ2-7, with 8 bases fitting TRBD1. V trimming: 8 bases; J trimming: 3 bases; junction bases outside the gene matches: 9. CDR3 length: 14 amino acids. The CDR3 loop reads CASLATGDYYEQYF. DNA of the CDR3: TGTGCCAGCTTGGCGACAGGGGATTACTACGAGCAGTACTTC.

Details on this clonotype: A much larger clone differs by one base, so this may be a read error. The chain has TRBV20-1 and TRBJ2-1; no definite D call. The last part of the DNA fits TRBJ2-7 better; the J call may be wrong. The CDR3 totals 13 residues. Germline assignment: CDR1 DFQATT and CDR2 SNEGSKA (reference sequence). The chain's CDR3 is CSAQVETYNEQYF. The CDR3 region has the DNA TGCAGTGCCCAGGTGGAAACCTACAATGAGCAGTACTTC.

This clonotype has more than one count but fewer than ten. The chain combines TRBV11-1 with TRBJ2-5, with 7 bases fitting TRBD1. Unmatched junction bases numbered 18, after V lost 2 bases and J lost 6 bases. Germline lookup yields CDR1 SGHAT and CDR2 FQDESV (reference sequence). CDR3 length: 18 residues. CDR3 sequence: CASSLFSPMETGDKTQYF. The CDR3, as DNA: TGTGCCAGCAGCTTATTTTCCCCGATGGAAACAGGGGACAAGACCCAGTACTTC.